A single sample is the source of the 22 T cell receptor beta chains below, sequenced in a study of blood T cell repertoires in COVID-19. Data came from immunoSEQ multiplex PCR; TCRdb stores just in-frame clones and leaves some out. The table shows about 170,000 clones, with approximately 89% occurring only once. The sequencing input was PBMCs or T cells enriched from blood (not recorded which). These receptors came from a woman aged 18-29 years who had recovered from COVID-19.

This sequence joins TRBV6-2 or TRBV6-3 and TRBJ1-4, with 9 bases that match TRBD1. CDR3 length: 15 residues. Germline V gene sequence: CDR1 MNHEY, CDR2 SVGEGT. V shed 2 bases and J 8 bases; nucleotides not matched to a gene: 6. The CDR3 sequence is CASSYQGQGGEKLFF. The CDR3 DNA follows: TGTGCCAGCAGTTACCAGGGACAGGGTGGCGAAAAACTGTTTTTT.

The chain has TRBV28 and TRBJ1-1, with D uncertain. This CDR3 is 14 amino acids long. CDR1 and CDR2 from the germline V gene are MDHEN and SYDVKM. Trimming took 4 bases from V and 0 from J, leaving 9 bases between them. CDR3: CASSSLAMNTEAFF. The CDR3 bases are TGTGCCAGCAGTTCATTGGCCATGAACACTGAAGCTTTCTTT.

The V gene is TRBV19, the J gene TRBJ1-2; 7 positions match TRBD1. Germline V gene sequence: CDR1 LNHDA, CDR2 SQIVND (reference sequence). This CDR3 has 15 residues. Unmatched junction bases numbered 12, after V lost 6 bases and J lost 5 bases. The CDR3 reads CASRNRDREGYGYTF. The CDR3 DNA reads TGTGCCAGTAGAAACCGGGACAGAGAAGGGTATGGCTACACCTTC.

The gene calls are TRBV5-4 and TRBJ2-1, with 10 positions matching TRBD2. V was clipped by 3 bases and J by 1 base; unmatched bases: 7. The CDR3 totals 17 residues. The V gene's germline CDR1 is SGHNT and CDR2 YYREEE (reference sequence). The CDR3 here is CASSSGLAPDSYNEQFF. CDR3 bases: TGTGCCAGCAGCTCGGGACTAGCGCCTGATTCCTACAATGAGCAGTTCTTC.

The sample holds one count of this clone. This chain joins TRBV7-8 and TRBJ2-7; TRBD1 matches 8 bases. The CDR3 is 15 residues long. Germline trimming cut 2 bases from V and 4 bases from J; bases unmatched to any gene: 7. From germline, CDR1 is SGHVS and CDR2 FQNEAQ. This CDR3 is CASSLLPDRVYEQYF. The DNA of the CDR3 is TGTGCCAGCAGCTTACTTCCGGACAGGGTATACGAGCAGTACTTC.

This clone was counted a single time. The chain recombines TRBV9 with TRBJ1-5, with unresolved D. V lost 2 bases, J lost 0 bases, and 3 bases lay in between. This CDR3 has 13 residues. Per germline, CDR1 SGDLS and CDR2 YYNGEE. The CDR3, as DNA: TGTGCCAGCAGCGTCGGTAGCAATCAGCCCCAGCATTTT. This translates into CASSVGSNQPQHF.

This chain uses TRBV28 with TRBJ2-7; tentative D call: TRBD2 (7 bases). Germline CDR1 reads MDHEN; CDR2 reads SYDVKM. V was cut by 7 bases and J by 3 bases, with 22 bases left in between. This CDR3 is built from 16 residues. DNA for the CDR3: TGTGCCAGCACCCTGGGAGGGGGGTTCAGCGGCTACGAGCAGTACTTC. Translated: CASTLGGGFSGYEQYF.

This clone occurred once. The chain employs TRBV6-5 and TRBJ2-7; possibly TRBD2 for D (6 bases). Germline-derived CDR1 and CDR2 are MNHEY and SVGAGI. The CDR3 runs to 14 residues. The germline V and J ends were trimmed by 7 bases and 2 bases, with 15 bases remaining between them. Here the CDR3 DNA reads TGTGCCAGCAAGACCGACCGCGGGACCTACGAGCAGTACTTC. Its protein product is CASKTDRGTYEQYF.

The chain joins TRBV5-6 to TRBJ1-2, with 8 bases aligning to TRBD1. This CDR3 spans 16 amino acids. The V segment lost 0 bases and the J segment 2 bases; nucleotides outside the gene matches: 6. CDR1 is SGHDT, CDR2 YYEEEE, per germline. CDR3 nucleotides: TGTGCCAGCAGCTTGGTTGGGCAGGGGGCCAACTATGGCTACACCTTC. This translates into CASSLVGQGANYGYTF.

This chain uses TRBV28 with TRBJ2-3; D is possibly TRBD2 (6 bases). V was pared by 2 bases and J by 4 bases, with 13 bases between. The germline CDR1 and CDR2 sequences are MDHEN and SYDVKM. The CDR3 totals 15 residues. The CDR3 region has the DNA TGTGCCAGCAGTTTACCTAGCGTTGAGGCAGATACGCAGTATTTT. This codes for CASSLPSVEADTQYF.

The chain carries TRBV28 and TRBJ2-1; 7 positions agree with TRBD2. Per the germline V gene, CDR1 is MDHEN and CDR2 is SYDVKM. The CDR3 length is 13 residues. Unmatched junction bases numbered 6, after V lost 5 bases and J lost 8 bases. The CDR3 spells CASSPGGGDEQFF. CDR3 DNA sequence: TGTGCCAGCAGTCCAGGTGGGGGGGATGAGCAGTTCTTC.

The rearrangement uses TRBV6-1 and TRBJ2-7; the match to TRBD1 covers 12 bases. The CDR3 loop spans 15 amino acids. The germline V gene encodes CDR1 MNHNS and CDR2 SASEGT. The V and J ends lost 2 bases and 6 bases, in that order; junction bases with no gene match: 5. Written as DNA, the CDR3 is TGTGCCAGCAGTGAATCGGGGACAGGGGGCACCGAGCAGTACTTC. Protein: CASSESGTGGTEQYF.

V is TRBV5-7 and J is TRBJ1-5; D perhaps matches TRBD1 (6 bases). TRBV5-7 is assigned to the ORF class and has an uncertain function. V gave up 4 bases and J gave up 4 bases, with 12 bases separating them. The CDR3 has 14 residues. As DNA, the CDR3 is TGTGCCAGCAGCCTGTGGACAGCGAATCAGCCCCAGCATTTT. Residues: CASSLWTANQPQHF.

The chain couples TRBV11-2 to TRBJ2-3; the match to TRBD2 covers 9 bases. CDR3 length: 19 residues. CDR1 SGHAT and CDR2 FQNNGV come from the germline V gene. J was trimmed by 6 bases and V by 0 bases; bases with no gene match: 16. The CDR3 coding sequence is TGTGCCAGCAGCTTAGATGGTGGGTTAGCGGGAGCTATACGCGATACGCAGTATTTT. It is translated as CASSLDGGLAGAIRDTQYF.

This clone has a single count. The chain combines TRBV6-5 with TRBJ2-3, with 9 bases aligning to TRBD1. V dropped 4 bases and J dropped 6; count of bases not matched to a gene: 5. Germline CDR1 reads MNHEY; CDR2 reads SVGAGI. The CDR3 length is 14 residues. CDR3 DNA sequence: TGTGCCAGCAGTTTCACAGGGGGCAGGGATACGCAGTATTTT. Translated: CASSFTGGRDTQYF.

The V call is TRBV25-1, the J call TRBJ2-1; 7 bases agree with TRBD2. CDR3 length: 12 amino acids. Germline assignment: CDR1 MGHDK and CDR2 SYGVNS. V was pared by 8 bases and J by 6 bases, with 4 bases of the junction left unmatched. This CDR3 reads CASALAANEQFF. Here the CDR3 DNA reads TGTGCCAGCGCCCTAGCGGCCAATGAGCAGTTCTTC.

This clone came up a few times. V gene TRBV28 combines with J gene TRBJ1-1, with D tentatively TRBD1 (6 bases). This CDR3 has 13 residues. V was shortened by 5 bases and J by 4 bases, with 11 bases between the two germline ends. CDR1 and CDR2 from the germline V gene are MDHEN and SYDVKM. CDR3 residues: CASSPGVSTEAFF. In nucleotides, the CDR3 is TGTGCCAGCAGTCCAGGGGTGAGCACTGAAGCTTTCTTT.

This chain connects TRBV14 to TRBJ2-7; no clear D gene. V was cut by 0 bases and J by 0 bases, with 6 bases left in between. This CDR3 region has 14 residues. Germline assignment: CDR1 SGHDN and CDR2 FVKESK. CDR3 amino acids: CASSQDYSSYEQYF. The DNA of the CDR3 is TGTGCCAGCAGCCAAGACTACAGCTCCTACGAGCAGTACTTC.

This clone appeared a single time. The rearrangement uses TRBV6-5 and TRBJ2-1, with D maybe TRBD2 (5 bases). The length of the CDR3 is 12 residues. Germline lookup yields CDR1 MNHEY and CDR2 SVGAGI. V dropped 7 bases and J dropped 7 bases, with 11 bases sitting between them. Here the CDR3 DNA reads TGTGCCAGCACGACGGGGAGAAATGAGCAGTTCTTC. It yields the protein CASTTGRNEQFF.

The chain links TRBV6-2 or TRBV6-3 to TRBJ2-3; 7 bases line up with TRBD2. Germline V gene sequence: CDR1 MNHEY, CDR2 SVGEGT. CDR3 length equals 16 residues. V was pared by 3 bases and J by 3 bases, with 9 bases of the junction left unmatched. CDR3 residues: CASSYDSPSGTDTQYF. Here the CDR3 DNA reads TGTGCCAGCAGTTATGACTCCCCTAGCGGTACAGATACGCAGTATTTT.

CDR3 residues: CATAGTAPTEAFF. The CDR3 DNA follows: TGTGCCACGGCCGGGACAGCTCCCACTGAAGCTTTCTTT. The chain joins TRBV10-3 to TRBJ1-1; 7 bases map to TRBD1. V shed 10 bases and J 4 bases; nucleotides not matched to a gene: 9. Germline V gene sequence: CDR1 ENHRY, CDR2 SYGVKD. CDR3 length: 13 amino acids.

The genes are TRBV4-1 and TRBJ2-1, with 11 bases lining up with TRBD2. The V and J ends lost 5 bases and 5 bases, in that order; junction bases with no gene match: 8. This CDR3 region has 16 residues. CDR1 is MGHRA and CDR2 is YSYEKL in the germline V gene. The chain's CDR3 is CASSEGGTSGNNEQFF. CDR3 nucleotides: TGCGCCAGCAGCGAAGGGGGGACTAGCGGCAACAATGAGCAGTTCTTC.